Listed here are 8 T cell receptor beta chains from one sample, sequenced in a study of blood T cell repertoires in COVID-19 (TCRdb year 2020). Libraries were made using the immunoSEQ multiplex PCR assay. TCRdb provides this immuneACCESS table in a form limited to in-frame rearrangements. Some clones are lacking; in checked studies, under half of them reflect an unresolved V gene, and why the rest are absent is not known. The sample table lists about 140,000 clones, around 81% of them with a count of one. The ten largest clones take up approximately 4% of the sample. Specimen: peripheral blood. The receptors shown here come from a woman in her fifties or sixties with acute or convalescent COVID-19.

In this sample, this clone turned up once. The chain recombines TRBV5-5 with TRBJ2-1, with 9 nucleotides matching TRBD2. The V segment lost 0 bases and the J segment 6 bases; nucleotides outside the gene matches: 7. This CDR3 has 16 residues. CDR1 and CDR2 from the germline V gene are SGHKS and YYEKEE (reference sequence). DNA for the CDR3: TGTGCCAGCAGCTTGGTAAGGACTAGCGCCCTCAATGAGCAGTTCTTC. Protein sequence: CASSLVRTSALNEQFF.

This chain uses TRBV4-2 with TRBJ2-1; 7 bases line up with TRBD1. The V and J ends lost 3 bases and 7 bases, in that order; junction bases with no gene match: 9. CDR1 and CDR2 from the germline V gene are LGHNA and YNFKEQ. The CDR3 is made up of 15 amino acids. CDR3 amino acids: CASSQALGQSNEQFF. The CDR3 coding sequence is TGTGCCAGCAGCCAGGCTTTGGGACAGAGTAATGAGCAGTTCTTC.

In DNA, the CDR3 is TGTGCCAGCAGTTACTCCGGGACTAGCCAGTACGAGCAGTACTTC. This codes for CASSYSGTSQYEQYF. The chain carries TRBV6-5 and TRBJ2-7, with 9 nucleotides matching TRBD2. V dropped 0 bases and J dropped 4; count of bases not matched to a gene: 4. The germline CDR1 and CDR2 sequences are MNHEY and SVGAGI. This CDR3 comprises 15 residues.

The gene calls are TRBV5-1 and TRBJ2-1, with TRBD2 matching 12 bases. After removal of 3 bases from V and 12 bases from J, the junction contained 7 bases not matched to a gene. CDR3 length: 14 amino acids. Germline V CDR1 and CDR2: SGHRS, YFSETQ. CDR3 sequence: CASSYTSGRTLQFF. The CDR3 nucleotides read TGCGCCAGCAGCTATACTAGCGGGAGGACCCTGCAGTTCTTC.

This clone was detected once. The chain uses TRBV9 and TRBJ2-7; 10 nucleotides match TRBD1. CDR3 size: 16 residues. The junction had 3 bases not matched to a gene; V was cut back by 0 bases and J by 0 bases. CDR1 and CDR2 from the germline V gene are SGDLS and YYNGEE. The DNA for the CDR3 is TGTGCCAGCAGCGTAGTTTGGGACAGGGGCTCCTACGAGCAGTACTTC. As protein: CASSVVWDRGSYEQYF.

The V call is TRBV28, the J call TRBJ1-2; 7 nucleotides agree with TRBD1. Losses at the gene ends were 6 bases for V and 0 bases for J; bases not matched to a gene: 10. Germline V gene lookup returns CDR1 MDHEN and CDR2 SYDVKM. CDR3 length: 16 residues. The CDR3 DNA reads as TGTGCCAGCAGACGAGGACAGGTGCTAGCTAACTATGGCTACACCTTC. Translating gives CASRRGQVLANYGYTF.

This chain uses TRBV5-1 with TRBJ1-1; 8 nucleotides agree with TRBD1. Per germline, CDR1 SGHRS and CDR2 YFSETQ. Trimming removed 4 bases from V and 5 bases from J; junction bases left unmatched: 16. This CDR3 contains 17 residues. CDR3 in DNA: TGCGCCAGCAGCGCCGATAACGGACAGGGAATAGGAACTGAAGCTTTCTTT. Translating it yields CASSADNGQGIGTEAFF.

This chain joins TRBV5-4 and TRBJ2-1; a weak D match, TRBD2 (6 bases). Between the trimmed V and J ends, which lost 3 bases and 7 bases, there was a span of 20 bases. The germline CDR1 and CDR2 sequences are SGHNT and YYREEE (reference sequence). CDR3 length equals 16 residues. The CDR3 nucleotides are TGTGCCAGCAGCTCCAGGACTAACCGACCAACAAATGAGCAGTTCTTC. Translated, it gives CASSSRTNRPTNEQFF.